This TCR beta chain came from a study of cytomegalovirus exposure and HLA in healthy donors. The PCR used 60 Vbeta and 13 Jbeta primers. Only in-frame clones appear in the TCRdb table, and some are missing; sequencing was by immunoSEQ multiplex PCR. In the table there are approximately 120,000 clones, under 85% of which are singletons. General observations from the study: Three CMV-associated chains were confirmed in vitro to be specific for CMV antigens.

A word on this clone: Its antigen is not known.

The material sequenced was PBMCs. This sequence originates from a woman between 45 and 65 years old in good health and CMV-seropositive.

The CDR3 loop is CASSERESYEQYF. The CDR3, as DNA: TGTGCCAGCAGTGAGCGGGAGTCCTACGAGCAGTACTTC. The gene calls are TRBV7-8 and TRBJ2-7, with TRBD2 matching 8 bases. The CDR3 has 13 residues. Germline CDR1 reads SGHVS; CDR2 reads FQNEAQ. V was clipped by 6 bases and J by 1 base; unmatched bases: 2.